This T cell receptor (beta chain) came from a study of blood T cell repertoires in COVID-19. Study as a whole: Samples of COVID-19 (acute and convalescent) were obtained from the United States, Italy and Spain. The cDNA or gDNA used as material had been derived from T cells, B-cell-depleted T cells, or PBMCs.

Per the original data handling: Amplification of reference gene primers was used by the study to estimate nucleated cell counts. Some clones are missing from TCRdb's copy, which holds only in-frame ones; the method was immunoSEQ multiplex PCR. The V and J calls and clone size are taken from that table; D and trimming were inferred from the DNA. The repertoire consists of some 76,000 clones, with 65% to 85% occurring once and the leading ten covering 18%. The sequenced sample was peripheral blood. The TCR comes from a woman in her sixties or seventies with acute or convalescent COVID-19.

The CDR3 region has the DNA TGCGCCAGCAGCCCAAAACTAGCGGGGGGGCCGGTAGATACGCAGTATTTT. The encoded protein is CASSPKLAGGPVDTQYF. V and J are TRBV5-1 and TRBJ2-3; 13 nucleotides match TRBD2. Looked up from germline, CDR1 is SGHRS and CDR2 is YFSETQ. CDR3 length equals 17 residues. The V gene end was trimmed by 4 bases and the J gene end by 5 bases; junction bases not matched to a gene: 10.